A single sample gave rise to the 31 T cell receptor beta chains below, sequenced in a study of T cells after yellow fever vaccination. From the 5' RACE reads, TCRdb called clonotypes with MiXCR, one entry per CDR3 protein. This table has around 590,000 distinct CDR3 sequences, around an eighth appearing once. The sample was PBMCs, taken on the day of the yellow fever booster vaccination. The receptors derive from a man aged 25 to 45 who received the YFV17D yellow fever vaccine.

This clonotype has a handful of counts. The V call is TRBV7-2, the J call TRBJ2-5; TRBD1 matches 9 bases. This CDR3 is 14 amino acids long. The germline V gene has CDR1 SGHTA and CDR2 FQGNSA. Trimming cost V 3 bases and J 2 bases; bases outside gene matches: 1. This CDR3 reads CASSFGTGQETQYF. CDR3 coding DNA: TGTGCCAGCAGCTTCGGGACAGGGCAAGAGACCCAGTACTTC.

This rearrangement joins TRBV4-3 to TRBJ2-3; possible D gene TRBD2, 5 bases. V lost 11 bases and J lost 6, with 21 bases in between. The CDR3 extends over 14 amino acids. Looked up from germline, CDR1 is LGHNA and CDR2 is YSLEER. The DNA of the CDR3 is TGCGCCGCCGGGGAGACGCTTCTCGTGGATACGCAGTATTTT. Amino acid sequence: CAAGETLLVDTQYF.

This chain connects TRBV4-3 to TRBJ2-7, with TRBD2 identical over 11 bases. Per the germline V gene, CDR1 is LGHNA and CDR2 is YSLEER. The V and J ends lost 1 base and 3 bases, in that order; junction bases with no gene match: 5. The CDR3 extends over 16 amino acids. CDR3 protein: CASSQGAGTSGYEQYF. The CDR3 DNA reads as TGCGCCAGCAGCCAAGGGGCCGGGACTAGCGGCTACGAGCAGTACTTC.

This clonotype was detected only a few times. The chain uses TRBV7-2 and TRBJ2-1; no clear D gene. The CDR3 is 12 residues long. The germline V and J ends were trimmed by 1 base and 9 bases, with 7 bases remaining between them. Germline V gene sequence: CDR1 SGHTA, CDR2 FQGNSA. This chain's CDR3 is CASSLEIGEQFF. CDR3 coding DNA: TGTGCCAGCAGCTTAGAGATAGGTGAGCAGTTCTTC. Looking up the rest from reference TRBV7-2 and TRBJ2-1 gives the full variable domain: GAGVSQSPSNKVTEKGKDVELRCDPISGHTALYWYRQSLGQGLEFLIYFQGNSAPDKSGLPSDRFSAERTGGSVSTLTIQRTQQEDSAVYLCASSLEIGEQFFGPGTRLTVL.

This rearrangement joins TRBV20-1 to TRBJ2-3; TRBD2 might be the D (5 bases). Trimming took off 5 bases at V and 0 bases at J, with 12 bases between the two ends. This CDR3 is 14 amino acids long. Looked up from germline, CDR1 is DFQATT and CDR2 is SNEGSKA (reference sequence). The CDR3 bases are TGCAGTGCTGAGCGGCGGCCTAGCACAGATACGCAGTATTTT. This translates into CSAERRPSTDTQYF.

The chain links TRBV10-1 to TRBJ2-3; D gene unclear. CDR1 and CDR2 from the germline V gene are WNHNN and SYGVQD (reference sequence). The germline V and J ends were trimmed by 6 bases and 4 bases, with 11 bases remaining between them. CDR3 size: 13 residues. Here the CDR3 reads CASSGPSPDTQYF. The CDR3 DNA reads TGCGCCAGCAGCGGGCCCTCACCAGATACGCAGTATTTT.

J is TRBJ2-1 and V is TRBV9, with 8 nucleotides matching TRBD2. Germline V gene data show CDR1 as SGDLS and CDR2 as YYNGEE. Trimming cost V 4 bases and J 3 bases; bases outside gene matches: 9. The CDR3 loop spans 16 amino acids. The CDR3 coding sequence is TGTGCCAGCAGCTTGGGACTAGGAGAGTACTACAATGAGCAGTTCTTC. It is translated as CASSLGLGEYYNEQFF. Complete variable domain (other parts from reference TRBV9 and TRBJ2-1): DSGVTQTPKHLITATGQRVTLRCSPRSGDLSVYWYQQSLDQGLQFLIQYYNGEERAKGNILERFSAQQFPDLHSELNLSSLELGDSALYFCASSLGLGEYYNEQFFGPGTRLTVL.

This clonotype has just a few counts. This chain joins TRBV20-1 and TRBJ2-5, with a possible D match to TRBD2 (5 bases). V lost 0 bases, J lost 5 bases, and 22 bases lay in between. Germline V gene lookup returns CDR1 DFQATT and CDR2 SNEGSKA (reference sequence). This CDR3 comprises 17 residues. In DNA form, the CDR3 reads TGCAGTGCTAGAGATGACGCCGGACGCTTCGGGGTGGAGACCCAGTACTTC. As protein: CSARDDAGRFGVETQYF.

The chain carries TRBV27 and TRBJ1-2; 7 bases agree with TRBD1. CDR1 MNHEY and CDR2 SMNVEV come from the germline V gene (reference sequence). There are 14 residues in the CDR3. J gave up 8 bases and V 6 bases, and 12 bases lay outside the gene matches. This CDR3 is CASSPGGAFGGYTF. CDR3 nucleotide sequence: TGTGCCAGCAGCCCAGGGGGGGCCTTCGGGGGCTACACCTTC.

Only one count was recorded for this clonotype. This sequence joins TRBV5-1 and TRBJ2-2, with D unclear. V was cut by 0 bases and J by 6 bases, with 15 bases left in between. The V gene's germline CDR1 is SGHRS and CDR2 YFSETQ. The CDR3 consists of 16 residues. The CDR3: CASSLAGRSGSGELFF. In DNA, the CDR3 is TGCGCCAGCAGCTTGGCTGGCAGATCGGGCTCCGGGGAGCTGTTTTTT.

The rearrangement joins TRBV30 to TRBJ2-3; 8 bases fit TRBD2. This CDR3 is built from 15 residues. Per the germline V gene, CDR1 is GTSNPN and CDR2 is SVGIG (reference sequence). V trimming: 0 bases; J trimming: 2 bases; junction bases outside the gene matches: 4. CDR3 DNA sequence: TGTGCCTGGAGTGTTCGGGGGGGTAACACAGATACGCAGTATTTT. It specifies CAWSVRGGNTDTQYF.

V and J are TRBV5-1 and TRBJ2-5; tentatively, D is TRBD1 (5 bases). Trimming removed 5 bases at V and 10 bases at J, with 12 bases between. CDR1 is SGHRS and CDR2 is YFSETQ in the germline V gene. The CDR3 is 11 residues long. CDR3 amino acids: CASSQSGIQYF. DNA of the CDR3: TGCGCCAGCAGTCAATCAGGGATCCAGTACTTC.

This clonotype has a handful of counts. The chain couples TRBV10-3 to TRBJ2-1; 10 positions agree with TRBD1. Germline loops: CDR1 ENHRY, CDR2 SYGVKD. The CDR3 contains 14 residues. V trimming: 11 bases; J trimming: 8 bases; junction bases outside the gene matches: 12. In DNA form, the CDR3 reads TGTGCCTCATCATCGGGACAGGGGTTCGATGAGCAGTTCTTC. Translation: CASSSGQGFDEQFF.

This clonotype was picked up a small number of times. The gene calls are TRBV7-2 and TRBJ2-7, with D unclear. CDR3 size: 15 residues. Germline-derived CDR1 and CDR2 are SGHTA and FQGNSA. The germline V and J ends were trimmed by 3 bases and 2 bases, with 14 bases remaining between them. The DNA for the CDR3 is TGTGCCAGCAGCTTCTCACCCGGGCCCACCTACGAGCAGTACTTC. It encodes CASSFSPGPTYEQYF.

This clonotype was recorded many times. This chain joins TRBV15 and TRBJ2-7, with 7 positions matching TRBD1. V lost 1 base and J lost 2; bases outside the gene matches: 2. The CDR3 consists of 14 residues. Germline-derived CDR1 and CDR2 are LNHNV and YYDKDF (reference sequence). CDR3 loop: CATSRGTGAYEQYF. The CDR3 DNA follows: TGTGCCACCAGCAGAGGGACAGGAGCCTACGAGCAGTACTTC.

The chain has TRBV4-2 and TRBJ1-3; D ambiguous. V was shortened by 0 bases and J by 0 bases, with 9 bases between the two germline ends. Germline-derived CDR1 and CDR2 are LGHNA and YNFKEQ. The CDR3 extends over 16 amino acids. The CDR3 coding sequence is TGTGCCAGCAGCCAAGAACGGACCGACTCTGGAAACACCATATATTTT. Its translation is CASSQERTDSGNTIYF.

This chain uses TRBV11-2 with TRBJ2-2, with D perhaps assigned TRBD1 or TRBD2 (6 bases each). CDR1 and CDR2 from the germline V gene are SGHAT and FQNNGV. The CDR3 runs to 18 residues. The ends were cut back, 3 bases at V and 6 bases at J, with 23 bases in the middle. CDR3 DNA: TGTGCCAGCAGCTTTGGAGGGGGGAGCGGAGCTGGTCCCGGGGAGCTGTTTTTT. Residues: CASSFGGGSGAGPGELFF.

This clonotype has more than one count but fewer than ten. This chain uses TRBV29-1 with TRBJ2-1; either TRBD1 or TRBD2 may fit D (6 bases each). CDR3 length: 15 amino acids. Germline assignment: CDR1 SQVTM and CDR2 ANQGSEA. The V and J ends lost 5 bases and 6 bases respectively, with 20 bases between them. The CDR3 region has the DNA TGCAGCGTTTCGCCCAGGGGCCCTAGCGTCAATGAGCAGTTCTTC. The encoded protein is CSVSPRGPSVNEQFF.

This clonotype was observed a few times. The chain carries TRBV25-1 and TRBJ2-2; possible D gene TRBD2, 7 bases. Germline V CDR1 and CDR2: MGHDK, SYGVNS. The V and J ends lost 2 bases and 5 bases respectively, with 12 bases between them. The CDR3 has 15 residues. The CDR3 sequence: CASSELGGQTGELFF. The CDR3 DNA follows: TGTGCCAGCAGTGAACTGGGGGGGCAAACCGGGGAGCTGTTTTTT.

The chain combines TRBV7-9 with TRBJ2-7; D ambiguous. Trimming removed 1 base from V and 5 bases from J, with 12 bases in between. CDR1 is SEHNR and CDR2 is FQNEAQ in the germline V gene (reference sequence). This CDR3 is built from 14 residues. CDR3 protein: CASSLEVLRNEQYF. The CDR3 DNA follows: TGTGCCAGCAGCTTAGAGGTTCTGCGAAACGAGCAGTACTTC.

This clonotype was recorded a few times. The chain recombines TRBV29-1 with TRBJ2-3; either TRBD1 or TRBD2 may supply D (5 bases each). This CDR3 comprises 14 residues. Trimming cost V 6 bases and J 4 bases, with 17 bases left between them. Germline values: CDR1 SQVTM, CDR2 ANQGSEA. CDR3 sequence reads: CSVAGGHSADTQYF. The CDR3 DNA reads TGCAGCGTCGCAGGAGGACACAGCGCAGATACGCAGTATTTT.

This clonotype was seen ten or more times. V usage is TRBV5-1 and J usage is TRBJ2-7, with D unclear. Trimming pared 4 bases from V and 3 bases from J, leaving 11 bases between. The CDR3 contains 13 residues. CDR1 and CDR2 from the germline V gene are SGHRS and YFSETQ. The CDR3 DNA is TGCGCCAGCAGCCCAGGACCCAGCTACGAGCAGTACTTC. It encodes CASSPGPSYEQYF.

The V gene is TRBV20-1, the J gene TRBJ2-5; TRBD2 matches at 11 bases. The CDR3 totals 15 residues. Trimming took 5 bases from V and 4 from J; bases not matched to a gene: 9. The germline CDR1 and CDR2 sequences are DFQATT and SNEGSKA (reference sequence). This chain's CDR3 is CSAYHPGTSGETQYF. The CDR3 DNA follows: TGCAGTGCTTATCATCCCGGGACTAGCGGAGAGACCCAGTACTTC.

The chain recombines TRBV20-1 with TRBJ2-7, with 13 bases matching TRBD2. Germline V gives CDR1 DFQATT, CDR2 SNEGSKA (reference sequence). CDR3 length: 16 amino acids. J gave up 5 bases and V 0 bases, and 7 bases lay outside the gene matches. CDR3 bases: TGCAGTGCTAGAGATCCTCGGACTAGCGGGAGCCACGAGCAGTACTTC. Translated, it gives CSARDPRTSGSHEQYF.

This chain connects TRBV5-1 to TRBJ2-1; D is unresolved. V gave up 7 bases and J gave up 0 bases, with 14 bases separating them. The germline V gene encodes CDR1 SGHRS and CDR2 YFSETQ. This CDR3 is built from 15 residues. The CDR3 DNA sequence: TGCGCCAGCTCCGGTGGGCAATTCTCCTACAATGAGCAGTTCTTC. This encodes CASSGGQFSYNEQFF.

This chain uses TRBV6-5 with TRBJ1-5; a weak D match, TRBD1 (5 bases). With 4 bases removed from V and 6 bases from J, the gap between germline ends came to 10 bases. The CDR3 loop spans 13 amino acids. CDR1 MNHEY and CDR2 SVGAGI come from the germline V gene. The CDR3 loop reads CASSFRVTQPQHF. The DNA of the CDR3 is TGTGCCAGCAGTTTCAGGGTGACTCAGCCCCAGCATTTT.

This clonotype was counted only a few times. V usage is TRBV25-1 and J usage is TRBJ2-3; 9 bases agree with TRBD2. CDR1 and CDR2 (germline): MGHDK, SYGVNS. After removal of 8 bases from V and 6 bases from J, the junction contained 9 bases not matched to a gene. The CDR3 spans 14 residues. CDR3: CASAGGRGLDTQYF. The DNA of the CDR3 is TGTGCCAGCGCGGGGGGGAGGGGGCTGGATACGCAGTATTTT.

This clonotype has a handful of counts. The chain recombines TRBV15 with TRBJ2-3; weak D call: TRBD2 (6 bases). The CDR3 extends over 16 amino acids. V lost 5 bases and J 4 bases, leaving 19 bases between the germline ends. Looked up from germline, CDR1 is LNHNV and CDR2 is YYDKDF (reference sequence). This CDR3 is CATSYPGGFDPDTQYF. CDR3 in DNA: TGTGCCACCAGCTATCCCGGAGGGTTTGACCCAGATACGCAGTATTTT.

The table lists this clonotype with a few counts. The chain uses TRBV12-3 or TRBV12-4 and TRBJ1-2; D possibly corresponds to TRBD1 (6 bases). This CDR3 region has 13 residues. V gave up 6 bases and J gave up 4 bases, with 12 bases separating them. CDR3 in amino acids: CASRPTGIYGYTF. CDR3 DNA: TGTGCCAGCAGGCCAACAGGGATCTATGGCTACACCTTC.

This clonotype was recorded only once. The genes are TRBV28 and TRBJ2-7; possible D gene TRBD1, 5 bases. CDR3 size: 15 residues. Trimming shortened V by 5 bases and J by 0 bases, and 14 bases separated the two germline ends. Germline assignment: CDR1 MDHEN and CDR2 SYDVKM. In DNA, the CDR3 is TGTGCCAGCAGTCCCCGAAGGGGTTACTCCTACGAGCAGTACTTC. Its translation is CASSPRRGYSYEQYF.

This clonotype was seen a handful of times. The J gene is TRBJ2-1, the V gene TRBV27, with no clear D. Germline-derived CDR1 and CDR2 are MNHEY and SMNVEV (reference sequence). This CDR3 is 17 amino acids long. Trimming took 3 bases from V and 0 from J, leaving 15 bases between them. The CDR3 is CASSLGDGWSSYNEQFF. CDR3 DNA sequence: TGTGCCAGCAGTTTGGGTGACGGCTGGAGCTCCTACAATGAGCAGTTCTTC.